This T cell receptor (beta chain) is drawn from a study of blood T cell repertoires in COVID-19. The wider study: The United States, Italy and Spain provided the acute and convalescent COVID-19 samples. Sample material is recorded as cDNA or gDNA derived from T cells, B-cell-depleted T cells, or PBMCs.

TCRdb's table, derived via immunoSEQ multiplex PCR, lists solely in-frame clones and lacks some. The table includes about 220,000 clones, about 86% detected once. Residents of 20 to 25 US areas, aged about 18 to 95 years, made up the participants. Participants had their cohort set by participant-reported clinical history. The material sequenced was PBMCs or T cells enriched from blood (not recorded which). The source of this sequence is a woman between 45 and 65 years old with acute COVID-19.

CDR3 nucleotide sequence: TGTGCCAGCAGCTTGGCAGTGTCGGGGAAAGAGACCCAGTACTTC. It yields the protein CASSLAVSGKETQYF. The chain recombines TRBV5-4 with TRBJ2-5; maybe TRBD2 (5 bases). Germline V gene lookup returns CDR1 SGHNT and CDR2 YYREEE (reference sequence). The germline V and J ends were trimmed by 0 bases and 3 bases, with 12 bases remaining between them. There are 15 residues in the CDR3.